The T cell receptor beta chain described here comes from a study of T-cell memory formation after mild COVID-19. 5'RACE with constant-segment primers built TCRalpha and TCRbeta cDNA libraries with UMIs. TCRdb itself ran the 5' RACE reads through MiXCR, one entry per CDR3 protein. This table has about 360,000 distinct CDR3 sequences, approximately 15% appearing once. Germline V lookup: CDR1 MNHNY, CDR2 SVGAGI (reference sequence). The V end was cut by 5 bases, the J end by 4 bases, with 14 bases between. CDR3 length: 14 amino acids. A few counts support this clonotype. This sequence originates from a man younger than 30 who had mild COVID-19 (a few samples of this study predate the infection). Cell type and time point are not known. The V and J genes are TRBV6-6 and TRBJ2-5; the D is unclear. The specimen sequenced was PBMCs or a T cell subset sorted from them (not recorded which). CDR3 in amino acids: CASSDGHPGETQYF. The CDR3 nucleotides read TGTGCCAGCAGTGACGGCCACCCGGGAGAGACCCAGTACTTC.